Listed here are 8 T cell receptor beta chains from one sample, sequenced in a study of blood T cell repertoires in COVID-19. TCRdb's table, derived via immunoSEQ multiplex PCR, lists solely in-frame clones and lacks some. Of nearly 110,000 clones listed, roughly 88% are singletons. Sequences were obtained from peripheral blood. The receptors stem from a man between 45 and 60 years old with active or convalescent COVID-19.

V is TRBV29-1 and J is TRBJ2-5; maybe TRBD1 (6 bases). The CDR3 is 13 amino acids. Trimming removed 5 bases from V and 1 base from J, with 11 bases in between. CDR1 is SQVTM and CDR2 is ANQGSEA in the germline V gene. CDR3 coding DNA: TGCAGCGTTACACTAGGGGGCCAAGAGACCCAGTACTTC. Protein sequence: CSVTLGGQETQYF.

The CDR3 region has the DNA TGTGCCAGCAGCCCTACCCGACAGGGTGGTCAGCCCCAGCATTTT. It translates to CASSPTRQGGQPQHF. The chain employs TRBV7-8 and TRBJ1-5; TRBD1 agrees at 7 bases. CDR1 is SGHVS, CDR2 FQNEAQ, per germline. The CDR3 spans 15 residues. J lost 6 bases, V lost 5 bases, and 10 bases had no gene match.

This sequence joins TRBV4-1 and TRBJ1-1, with D maybe TRBD1 (5 bases). Per germline, CDR1 MGHRA and CDR2 YSYEKL. V lost 0 bases and J 5 bases, leaving 16 bases between the germline ends. The CDR3 has 16 amino acids. The CDR3 loop is CASSQDPAGPRTEAFF. In DNA, the CDR3 is TGCGCCAGCAGCCAAGATCCGGCAGGGCCGCGAACTGAAGCTTTCTTT.

The V call is TRBV9, the J call TRBJ1-4, with D hard to call. Trimming left V 0 bases short and J 8 bases short, with 8 bases between. Germline assignment: CDR1 SGDLS and CDR2 YYNGEE. This CDR3 region has 13 residues. The CDR3 sequence: CASSVGEREKLFF. The CDR3 nucleotides read TGTGCCAGCAGCGTAGGCGAGAGGGAAAAACTGTTTTTT. Based on the CDR3 plus reference TRBV9 and TRBJ1-4, the full variable domain is DSGVTQTPKHLITATGQRVTLRCSPRSGDLSVYWYQQSLDQGLQFLIQYYNGEERAKGNILERFSAQQFPDLHSELNLSSLELGDSALYFCASSVGEREKLFFGSGTQLSVL.

The V and J genes are TRBV30 and TRBJ2-3; perhaps TRBD1 as D (5 bases). CDR1 is GTSNPN, CDR2 SVGIG, per germline (reference sequence). V lost 5 bases, J lost 6 bases, and 9 bases lay in between. The CDR3 totals 11 residues. CDR3 region: CAWAGSDTQYF. For the CDR3, the DNA is TGTGCCTGGGCAGGGTCCGATACGCAGTATTTT. Full variable domain (remainder filled in from reference TRBV30 and TRBJ2-3): SQTIHQWPATLVQPVGSPLSLECTVEGTSNPNLYWYRQAAGRGLQLLFYSVGIGQISSEVPQNLSASRPQDRQFILSSKKLLLSDSGFYLCAWAGSDTQYFGPGTRLTVL.

The chain links TRBV4-1 to TRBJ2-7; D is perhaps TRBD2 (6 bases). Trimming took 1 base from V and 3 from J, leaving 16 bases between them. Germline CDR1 MGHRA, CDR2 YSYEKL. There are 16 residues in the CDR3. The chain's CDR3 is CASSQGARERGYEQYF. The CDR3 coding sequence is TGCGCCAGCAGCCAAGGAGCTCGGGAGCGTGGCTACGAGCAGTACTTC.

The CDR3 reads CASSQDPGTDTQYF. DNA of the CDR3: TGTGCCAGCAGCCAAGATCCGGGCACAGATACGCAGTATTTT. The chain carries TRBV3-1 (or the pseudogene TRBV3-2) and TRBJ2-3; D unclear. The V end lost 0 bases, the J end lost 1 base, and 5 bases lay between the germline ends. The CDR3 consists of 14 residues. Germline CDR1 is LGHDT and CDR2 is YNNKEL (reference sequence).

V is TRBV5-1 and J is TRBJ2-5, with 11 nucleotides matching TRBD2. CDR3 length: 16 amino acids. Germline loops: CDR1 SGHRS, CDR2 YFSETQ. J was trimmed by 2 bases and V by 0 bases; bases with no gene match: 3. The CDR3 DNA follows: TGCGCCAGCAGCTTGGGGGGACTAGCGGTACAAGAGACCCAGTACTTC. This gives the protein CASSLGGLAVQETQYF.